Listed below are T cell receptor beta chains from one sample, sequenced in a study of regulatory T cells in long-lasting Graves disease. TCRdb analysed the multiplex PCR reads with MiXCR anew, one entry per CDR3 protein. The table shows more than 300,000 distinct CDR3 sequences, with 15% to 19% occurring only once. Sample: peripheral blood mononuclear cells (PBMCs), taken at new diagnosis, from a patient treated with antithyroid drugs. The receptors come from a female donor with Graves disease. CDR3s include the opening cysteine and the closing phenylalanine or tryptophan. The D gene is left open where the match is weak. The size of a clone is reported for some rows only, either as once, few or many, or as a class for expanded clones.

TRBJ2-2 TRBV29-1 few 17 TRBD1 CSVEITGDNMNTGELFF TGCAGCGTTGAAATCACAGGGGACAACATGAACACCGGGGAGCTGTTTTTT
TRBJ1-1 TRBV13 . 17 . CASSLGFLPDGDTEAFF TGTGCCAGCAGCTTAGGCTTCTTGCCGGACGGGGACACTGAAGCTTTCTTT
TRBJ2-1 TRBV5-1 many 18 TRBD2 CASSLGGRLAGRYNEQFF TGCGCCAGCAGCTTGGGGGGCCGACTAGCGGGGAGGTACAATGAGCAGTTCTTC
TRBJ2-5 TRBV6-2/TRBV6-3 many 17 TRBD1 CASSPGQGAPERETQYF TGTGCCAGCAGTCCAGGACAGGGGGCGCCGGAAAGAGAGACCCAGTACTTC
TRBJ1-2 TRBV30 few 11 TRBD1 CAGTGERGYTF TGTGCCGGGACAGGGGAACGAGGCTACACCTTC
TRBJ2-2 TRBV6-6 . 14 . CASSYSQNTGELFF TGTGCCAGCAGTTACTCGCAGAACACCGGGGAGCTGTTTTTT
TRBJ2-7 TRBV7-2 . 15 . CASSLAGAKTYEQYF TGTGCCAGCAGCCTGGCCGGGGCTAAAACCTACGAGCAGTACTTC
TRBJ2-7 TRBV27 many 13 . CASSQGTAYEQYF TGTGCCAGCAGTCAAGGGACTGCCTACGAGCAGTACTTC
TRBJ1-5 TRBV7-2 . 14 TRBD1 CASSDRGPNQPQHF TGTGCCAGCAGCGACAGGGGACCCAATCAGCCCCAGCATTTT
TRBJ2-5 TRBV9 few 14 . CASSGVRGQETQYF TGTGCCAGCAGCGGAGTAAGGGGGCAAGAGACCCAGTACTTC
TRBJ1-1 TRBV5-6 many 16 . CASSHGGYGLNTEAFF TGTGCCAGCAGCCACGGGGGATACGGGTTGAACACTGAAGCTTTCTTT
TRBJ2-6 TRBV12-3/TRBV12-4 many 12 . CASSWGANVLTF TGTGCCAGCAGCTGGGGGGCCAACGTCCTGACTTTC
TRBJ1-2 TRBV27 many 13 TRBD1 CASSPTGSKGYTF TGTGCCAGCAGTCCGACAGGGTCGAAAGGCTACACCTTC
TRBJ2-5 TRBV10-3 few 13 . CAISRESQETQYF TGTGCCATCAGTCGGGAGTCTCAAGAGACCCAGTACTTC
TRBJ2-4 TRBV4-1 . 15 . CASSQRRGARNIQYF TGCGCCAGCAGCCAACGGAGGGGCGCAAGAAACATTCAGTACTTC
TRBJ1-1 TRBV6-1 many 13 . CASQRYMNTEAFF TGTGCCAGCCAGCGGTACATGAACACTGAAGCTTTCTTT
TRBJ2-1 TRBV12-3/TRBV12-4 few 18 . CASSRRLPGGAGYNEQFF TGTGCCAGCAGCCGAAGGCTCCCGGGGGGCGCGGGGTACAATGAGCAGTTCTTC
TRBJ2-5 TRBV18 many 14 . CASSPPVRVETQYF TGTGCCAGCTCACCACCGGTCAGGGTCGAGACCCAGTACTTC
TRBJ2-7 TRBV11-2 . 14 . CASSLEFGTYEQYF TGTGCCAGCAGCTTAGAGTTCGGAACCTACGAGCAGTACTTC
TRBJ2-5 TRBV28 . 14 . CASSRIDLSGTQYF TGTGCCAGCAGCCGAATCGACCTTTCGGGGACCCAGTACTTC
TRBJ2-1 TRBV20-1 . 14 TRBD2 CSARTLAEYNEQFF TGCAGTGCTAGGACCCTAGCGGAATACAATGAGCAGTTCTTC
TRBJ1-5 TRBV27 many 15 . CASSSGTTNNQPQHF TGTGCCAGCAGTTCAGGGACCACTAATAATCAGCCCCAGCATTTT
TRBJ2-7 TRBV7-8 few 15 . CASSLVWTEASGQYF TGTGCCAGCAGCTTAGTTTGGACGGAGGCTTCCGGGCAGTACTTC
TRBJ2-7 TRBV2 . 15 . CASRYSGGLPYEQYF TGTGCCAGCAGATATTCCGGTGGCCTCCCCTACGAGCAGTACTTC
TRBJ2-1 TRBV11-1 . 16 . CASSLGYGSSYNEQFF TGTGCCAGCAGCTTAGGCTACGGAAGCTCCTACAATGAGCAGTTCTTC
TRBJ2-7 TRBV7-9 many 15 . CASSYPRTGSYEQYF TGTGCCAGCAGCTACCCCAGGACGGGTTCCTACGAGCAGTACTTC
TRBJ2-7 TRBV7-2 many 15 TRBD1 CASGSRYRGPYEQYF TGTGCCAGCGGGTCTCGGTACAGGGGGCCGTACGAGCAGTACTTC
TRBJ1-4 TRBV10-2 few 16 . CASKRGLVGTNEKLFF TGCGCCAGCAAGAGAGGGCTGGTGGGCACTAATGAAAAACTGTTTTTT
TRBJ1-4 TRBV9 few 17 . CASSVEDKGSTNEKLFF TGTGCCAGCAGCGTAGAGGACAAGGGGAGTACTAATGAAAAACTGTTTTTT
TRBJ2-1 TRBV4-2 many 13 . CASSRVTSSEQFF TGTGCCAGCAGCCGAGTTACTAGTAGTGAGCAGTTCTTC
TRBJ2-7 TRBV7-2 many 14 . CASSPARAGYEQYF TGTGCCAGCAGCCCCGCAAGGGCGGGCTACGAGCAGTACTTC
TRBJ2-7 TRBV2 many 15 . CASTLSFDSSYEQYF TGTGCCAGCACACTCTCGTTTGACAGCTCCTACGAGCAGTACTTC
TRBJ2-3 TRBV5-1 many 13 . CASSLELLDTQYF TGCGCCAGCAGCTTGGAGCTTCTAGATACGCAGTATTTT
TRBJ2-3 TRBV6-1 many 13 . CASSDDPTDTQYF TGTGCCAGCAGCGACGATCCCACAGATACGCAGTATTTT
TRBJ2-1 TRBV28 many 15 TRBD2 CASRTSGSRGNEQFF TGTGCCAGCAGGACTAGCGGGAGTAGGGGCAATGAGCAGTTCTTC
TRBJ2-1 TRBV12-3/TRBV12-4 many 15 . CASSFGTGRTNEQFF TGTGCCAGCAGTTTTGGTACAGGGCGAACAAATGAGCAGTTCTTC
TRBJ2-7 TRBV12-3/TRBV12-4 many 14 . CASRKAGDPYEQYF TGTGCCAGCAGAAAAGCAGGGGACCCCTACGAGCAGTACTTC
TRBJ1-4 TRBV27 many 14 . CASSLQGDNEKLFF TGTGCCAGCAGCCTACAGGGAGACAACGAAAAACTGTTTTTT
TRBJ2-1 TRBV11-3 many 14 TRBD1 CASSLRQGMNEQFF TGTGCCAGCAGCTTGAGACAGGGTATGAATGAGCAGTTCTTC
TRBJ2-3 TRBV7-9 many 15 . CASSLERRHTDTQYF TGTGCCAGCAGCTTAGAGCGGAGACACACAGATACGCAGTATTTT
TRBJ2-1 TRBV29-1 few 11 . CSVEDGGEQFF TGCAGCGTTGAAGATGGGGGGGAGCAGTTCTTC
TRBJ2-4 TRBV7-2 few 16 . CASSLQGIGIKNIQYF TGTGCCAGCAGCTTACAAGGGATCGGAATCAAAAACATTCAGTACTTC
TRBJ2-3 TRBV28 many 14 TRBD2 CASSPTAGGRLQYF TGTGCCAGCAGTCCCACGGCGGGAGGGAGGTTGCAGTATTTT
TRBJ2-7 TRBV7-2 many 15 . CASRSIPGPSDEQYF TGTGCCAGCAGATCAATTCCGGGACCGTCTGACGAGCAGTACTTC
TRBJ1-1 TRBV4-2 few 16 TRBD1 CASSLAPRGRDTEAFF TGTGCCAGCAGCCTAGCTCCCAGGGGGCGCGACACTGAAGCTTTCTTT
TRBJ2-1 TRBV20-1 many 11 . CSANWGGEQFF TGCAGTGCGAACTGGGGAGGTGAGCAGTTCTTC
TRBJ2-1 TRBV11-2 . 10 . CASSLNLPFF TGTGCCAGCAGCTTAAACCTCCCGTTCTTC
TRBJ2-1 TRBV5-1 many 14 . CASSLGEGRQRQFF TGCGCCAGCAGCTTGGGTGAGGGGCGGCAGAGGCAGTTCTTC
TRBJ2-1 TRBV12-3/TRBV12-4 . 14 . CASSLTVRSNEQFF TGTGCCAGCAGTTTGACTGTCAGGTCCAATGAGCAGTTCTTC
TRBJ2-1 TRBV18 many 14 . CASSPGTAYNEQFF TGTGCCAGCAGTCCCGGAACCGCTTACAATGAGCAGTTCTTC
TRBJ2-3 TRBV12-3/TRBV12-4 . 16 . CASTSMGAGLTDTQYF TGTGCCAGCACCAGTATGGGGGCGGGACTCACAGATACGCAGTATTTT